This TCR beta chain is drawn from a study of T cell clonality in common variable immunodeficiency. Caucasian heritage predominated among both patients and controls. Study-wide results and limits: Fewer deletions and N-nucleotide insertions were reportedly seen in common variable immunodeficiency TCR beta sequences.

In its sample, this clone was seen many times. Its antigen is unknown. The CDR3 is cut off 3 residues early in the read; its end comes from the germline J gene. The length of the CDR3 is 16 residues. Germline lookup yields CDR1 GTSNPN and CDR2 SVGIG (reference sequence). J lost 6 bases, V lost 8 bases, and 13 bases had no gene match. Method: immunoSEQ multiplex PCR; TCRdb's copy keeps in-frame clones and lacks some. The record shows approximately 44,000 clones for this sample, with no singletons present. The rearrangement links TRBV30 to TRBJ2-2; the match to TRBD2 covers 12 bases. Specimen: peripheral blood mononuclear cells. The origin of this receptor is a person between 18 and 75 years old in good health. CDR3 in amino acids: CAGYSGLAGRPGELFF. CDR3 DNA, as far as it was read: TGTGCCGGCTATTCCGGACTAGCGGGACGTCCCGGGGAG.